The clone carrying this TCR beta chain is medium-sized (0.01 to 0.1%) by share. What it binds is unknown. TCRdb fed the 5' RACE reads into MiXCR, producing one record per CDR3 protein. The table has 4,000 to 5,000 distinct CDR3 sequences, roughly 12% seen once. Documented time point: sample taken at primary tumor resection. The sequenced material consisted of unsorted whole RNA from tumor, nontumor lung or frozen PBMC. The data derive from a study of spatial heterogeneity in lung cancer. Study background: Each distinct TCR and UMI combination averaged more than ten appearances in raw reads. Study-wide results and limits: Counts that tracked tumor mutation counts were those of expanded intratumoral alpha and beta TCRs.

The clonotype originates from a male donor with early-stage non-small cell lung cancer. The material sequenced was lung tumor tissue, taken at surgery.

This CDR3 reads CASSPRTGTGTKNEKLFF. For the CDR3, the DNA is TGTGCCAGCAGCCCAAGAACCGGGACAGGGACCAAGAATGAAAAACTGTTTTTT. This rearrangement joins TRBV9 to TRBJ1-4; 9 positions match TRBD1. Germline V lookup: CDR1 SGDLS, CDR2 YYNGEE. The length of the CDR3 is 18 residues. V lost 4 bases and J lost 5; bases outside the gene matches: 15.